This TCR beta chain stems from a study of OX40 agonist ivuxolimab in advanced cancers. With respect to the entire study: The costimulatory receptor OX40 (CD134) was targeted by ivuxolimab, a fully human IgG2 agonistic monoclonal antibody. Prior anti-PD-1, anti-PD-L1 or anti-CTLA-4 therapy was permitted, and about 40% of dose-escalation patients had received checkpoint inhibitors. The dose-escalation cohort was around 83% male with a mean age of approximately 60 years, ranging from 23 to 79. The purpose of peripheral TCRbeta sequencing was to test whether ivuxolimab changed TCR sequence diversity and led to clonal T-cell expansion. Among the roughly 54 dose-escalation patients, approximately 20 had hepatocellular carcinoma, about 15 melanoma, 9 renal cell carcinoma and 9 head and neck cancer. The paper covers the monotherapy dose-escalation part of the phase I ivuxolimab trial, which included N of about 50 patients. Partial responses were achieved by three dose-escalation patients, of whom one had hepatocellular carcinoma and two had cutaneous melanoma. Intravenous ivuxolimab was administered to patients every 2 weeks at six dose levels: 0.01, 0.1, 0.3, 1.5, 3 and 10 mg/kg. Study-wide findings and limitations: At doses of 0.1 to 3.0 mg/kg, clonal expansion of both CD4+ and CD8+ T cells in blood was seen between baseline and week 6. Low levels of normalized T-cell clonal expansion were also seen in some patients who did not respond. In the 0.1-3.0 mg/kg groups, partial responders were among the patients with the lowest normalized peripheral clonal expansion, particularly in CD8+ T cells. Antigen specificity was not determined for the clonally expanded peripheral T cells. After ivuxolimab, expanded clones were on average more numerous among CD8+ T cells than among CD4+ T cells.

Genomic DNA was isolated from the sorted cells so that the TCRbeta CDR3 region could be sequenced. TCRbeta CDR3 regions were sequenced using the immunoSEQ Assay. Drawn from immuneACCESS, this table holds only the in-frame rearrangements with V and J called that TCRdb kept. Clones are partly lost; checked studies trace under half to an unresolved V gene and leave the rest unexplained. The sample contains 30,000 to 45,000 clones, 87% of them found a single time. The ten largest clones capture approximately 31% of the sample. Patients with autoimmune disease history or receiving systemic immunosuppression were excluded from the trial. In every dose cohort, peripheral blood was drawn for TCR sequencing at baseline, cycle 4 day 1, and cycle 7 day 1. The samples were drawn from a first-in-human, open-label, multicenter phase I dose-escalation trial of ivuxolimab. The trial enrolled adults with locally advanced or metastatic head and neck squamous cell, hepatocellular, melanoma or renal cell carcinoma. CD4+ and CD8+ T cells were sorted separately from peripheral blood before TCR sequencing.

This clone has only a few counts. Its cognate antigen has yet to be identified. The input lacks base qualities; no much larger clone sits a single base away. The sample was CD4+ or CD8+ T cells sorted from blood, taken in a trial of the OX40 agonist ivuxolimab. The sequence was obtained from an adult with an advanced solid tumor such as melanoma, head and neck, liver or kidney cancer.

The nucleotide sequence is TGTGCCAGCAGCGTAGATGGGGATAAGGACATTCAGTACTTC. Translated, this is CASSVDGDKDIQYF. The V and J segments used are TRBV9 and TRBJ2-4; the D gene remains uncertain. From the germline V gene, CDR1 is SGDLS and CDR2 is YYNGEE. Taken from cysteine to phenylalanine, the CDR3 has 14 residues. The entry retains the CDR3 DNA only, 42 bases that are in frame from base 1. V is pared back by 0 bases and J by 8 bases, with 12 bases lying between the germline termini.